The 21 T cell receptor beta chains below come from one sample, sequenced in a study of T cell responses to AZD1222 COVID-19 vaccine. Here immunoSEQ multiplex PCR was the method, and the copy in TCRdb shows in-frame clones only, minus some. The table includes about 150,000 clones, 90% detected once. The sequencing used peripheral blood, collected 28 days after the second AZD1222 dose. Receptor source: an adult who received the AZD1222 COVID-19 vaccine.

The J gene is TRBJ2-2, the V gene TRBV7-9; a possible D gene is TRBD1 (6 bases). This CDR3 spans 15 amino acids. CDR1 SEHNR and CDR2 FQNEAQ come from the germline V gene (reference sequence). Trimming shortened V by 2 bases and J by 4 bases, and 11 bases separated the two germline ends. The CDR3 reads CASSLTGHTTGELFF. CDR3 nucleotides: TGTGCCAGCAGCTTAACGGGACACACCACCGGGGAGCTGTTTTTT.

The chain employs TRBV6-2 or TRBV6-3 and TRBJ1-1; no reliable D call. The germline gives CDR1 MNHEY, CDR2 SVGEGT. The CDR3 is 12 amino acids. Between the trimmed V and J ends, which lost 4 bases and 10 bases, there was a span of 13 bases. CDR3 protein: CASSWIGISAFF. The CDR3 bases are TGTGCCAGCAGTTGGATTGGTATTTCAGCTTTCTTT.

The chain employs TRBV25-1 and TRBJ2-7; no definite D call. The CDR3 is made up of 11 amino acids. CDR1 and CDR2 from the germline V gene are MGHDK and SYGVNS. V was pared by 4 bases and J by 0 bases, with 1 base between. As DNA, the CDR3 is TGTGCCAGCAGTGCCTCCTACGAGCAGTACTTC. Translated: CASSASYEQYF.

The V and J genes are TRBV30 and TRBJ1-1, with 8 positions matching TRBD1. From germline, CDR1 is GTSNPN and CDR2 SVGIG (reference sequence). Trimming removed 3 bases from V and 8 bases from J; junction bases left unmatched: 8. CDR3 length: 13 residues. CDR3 region: CAWSSGQGVEAFF. CDR3 sequence (DNA): TGTGCCTGGAGCAGTGGACAGGGCGTAGAAGCTTTCTTT.

The V call is TRBV5-6, the J call TRBJ1-2; 9 bases agree with TRBD1. This CDR3 has 13 residues. Germline V lookup: CDR1 SGHDT, CDR2 YYEEEE. Trimming took 3 bases from V and 7 from J; bases not matched to a gene: 4. The CDR3 DNA reads as TGTGCCAGCAGCTACAGACAGGGGGGTGGCTACACCTTC. It specifies CASSYRQGGGYTF.

The genes are TRBV13 and TRBJ1-2; D ambiguous. The CDR3 runs to 15 residues. The V gene's germline CDR1 is PRHDT and CDR2 FYEKMQ (reference sequence). Trimming took off 3 bases at V and 0 bases at J, with 11 bases between the two ends. The CDR3 sequence: CASSLYRGANYGYTF. CDR3 DNA: TGTGCCAGCAGCTTGTACAGAGGAGCTAACTATGGCTACACCTTC.

This clone appeared a single time. V gene TRBV4-1 combines with J gene TRBJ2-5; the D is unclear. Trimming shortened V by 1 base and J by 5 bases, and 11 bases separated the two germline ends. The V gene's germline CDR1 is MGHRA and CDR2 YSYEKL. The CDR3 has 14 residues. The CDR3 here is CASSQVDPAETQYF. The CDR3 region has the DNA TGCGCCAGCAGCCAAGTTGACCCGGCGGAGACCCAGTACTTC.

V gene TRBV5-1 combines with J gene TRBJ2-1, with D tentatively TRBD2 (5 bases). V lost 4 bases to trimming and J lost 12 bases, with 17 bases between them. Germline CDR1 and CDR2: SGHRS and YFSETQ. CDR3 length: 13 residues. The CDR3 sequence: CASSPDRGWGQFF. As DNA, the CDR3 is TGCGCCAGCAGCCCGGACCGAGGGTGGGGGCAGTTCTTC.

This sequence joins TRBV6-5 and TRBJ1-1, with a weak D call TRBD1 (6 bases). The CDR3 is 14 amino acids. V lost 5 bases and J 5 bases, leaving 15 bases between the germline ends. Germline CDR1 is MNHEY and CDR2 is SVGAGI. DNA of the CDR3: TGTGCCAGCAGTCCACAGGGAACAAGAACTGAAGCTTTCTTT. This encodes CASSPQGTRTEAFF.

V usage is TRBV7-2 and J usage is TRBJ2-1; D gene ambiguous. Trimming took 1 base from V and 6 from J, leaving 7 bases between them. Germline V gene lookup returns CDR1 SGHTA and CDR2 FQGNSA. This CDR3 spans 13 amino acids. CDR3 amino acids: CASSLEVFNEQFF. CDR3 bases: TGTGCCAGCAGCTTAGAAGTATTCAATGAGCAGTTCTTC.

In this sample, this clone turned up a few times. The chain has TRBV7-8 and TRBJ1-4; no definite D call. CDR3 size: 14 residues. Germline V gives CDR1 SGHVS, CDR2 FQNEAQ. The V end was cut by 5 bases, the J end by 7 bases, with 14 bases between. Here the CDR3 reads CASSRALGSEKLFF. CDR3 DNA: TGTGCCAGCAGCCGTGCGTTAGGAAGTGAAAAACTGTTTTTT.

The count of this clone is one. The chain joins TRBV7-9 to TRBJ2-1; 7 positions agree with TRBD2. The CDR3 runs 13 residues. The V segment lost 8 bases and the J segment 4 bases; nucleotides outside the gene matches: 5. Looked up from germline, CDR1 is SEHNR and CDR2 is FQNEAQ (reference sequence). CDR3 region: CASRGVEYNEQFF. The CDR3 DNA reads as TGTGCCAGCCGGGGGGTCGAGTACAATGAGCAGTTCTTC.

This clone was recorded once. The V call is TRBV11-2, the J call TRBJ1-2; 8 nucleotides agree with TRBD1. Germline V CDR1 and CDR2: SGHAT, FQNNGV. The CDR3 loop spans 13 amino acids. The trim removed 10 bases at V and 6 bases at J, leaving 10 bases unmatched. For the CDR3, the DNA is TGTGCCACCTCCCGGGACAGGCAGCATGGCTACACCTTC. It encodes CATSRDRQHGYTF.

V and J are TRBV30 and TRBJ1-3, with D unclear. Germline loops: CDR1 GTSNPN, CDR2 SVGIG (reference sequence). Trimming removed 5 bases from V and 1 base from J, with 12 bases in between. The CDR3 length is 14 residues. The CDR3 spells CAWLPTGSGNTIYF. The CDR3 DNA reads TGTGCCTGGCTTCCAACGGGATCTGGAAACACCATATATTTT.

The chain is built from TRBV2 and TRBJ2-1, with a possible D match to TRBD1 (6 bases). Germline V lookup: CDR1 SNHLY, CDR2 FYNNEI. This CDR3 region has 14 residues. V shed 4 bases and J shed 9 bases, with 16 bases lying between them. The CDR3 is CASSVEKGDVEQFF. For the CDR3, the DNA is TGTGCCAGCAGTGTGGAAAAGGGGGATGTTGAGCAGTTCTTC.

V gene TRBV3-1 (or the pseudogene TRBV3-2) combines with J gene TRBJ2-2, with 11 bases matching TRBD2. J gave up 9 bases and V 3 bases, and 9 bases lay outside the gene matches. The length of the CDR3 is 16 residues. In germline, CDR1 is LGHDT, CDR2 YNNKEL (reference sequence). The CDR3 DNA sequence: TGTGCCAGCAGCCACGAACGTAGCGGGAGGGCCCGGGAGCTGTTTTTT. It translates to CASSHERSGRARELFF.

The V call is TRBV18, the J call TRBJ1-3; a weak D match, TRBD1 (6 bases). The CDR3 loop spans 17 amino acids. Germline V gene sequence: CDR1 KGHSH, CDR2 LQKENI. Trimming shortened V by 6 bases and J by 0 bases, and 18 bases separated the two germline ends. CDR3 DNA: TGTGCCAGCTCCCAGGGGAAGGACTCCAGCTCTGGAAACACCATATATTTT. Translated: CASSQGKDSSSGNTIYF.

This chain links TRBV12-5 with TRBJ2-5; D not certain. The germline gives CDR1 LGHNT, CDR2 FRNRAP. Deletions cut 6 bases from V and 4 bases from J, with 12 bases between. CDR3 length: 13 residues. CDR3 coding DNA: TGTGCTAGTGGGAGTATCGGTGGAGAGACCCAGTACTTC. The encoded protein is CASGSIGGETQYF.

The chain joins TRBV24-1 to TRBJ2-7; no clear D gene. Trimming removed 6 bases at V and 1 base at J, with 9 bases between. Germline lookup yields CDR1 KGHDR and CDR2 SFDVKD. The CDR3 runs to 13 residues. For the CDR3, the DNA is TGTGCCACCAGTAACGCAAAGTCCTACGAGCAGTACTTC. Its protein is CATSNAKSYEQYF.

The CDR3 nucleotides read TGTGCCAGTAGTATCGGCGCCGCGGAGGCTTTCTTT. Protein sequence: CASSIGAAEAFF. The V call is TRBV19, the J call TRBJ1-1; no firm D call. The CDR3 sequence is 12 residues long. Germline V gene data show CDR1 as LNHDA and CDR2 as SQIVND (reference sequence). V lost 3 bases and J lost 11, with 13 bases in between.

This clone was seen just once. The chain recombines TRBV5-8 with TRBJ1-4; D call uncertain. Trimming removed 5 bases from V and 7 bases from J, with 12 bases in between. From germline, CDR1 is SGHTS and CDR2 YDEGEE. CDR3 length: 13 amino acids. CDR3 sequence: CASRGRRTEKLFF. The DNA of the CDR3 is TGTGCCAGCAGAGGACGGAGGACTGAAAAACTGTTTTTT.